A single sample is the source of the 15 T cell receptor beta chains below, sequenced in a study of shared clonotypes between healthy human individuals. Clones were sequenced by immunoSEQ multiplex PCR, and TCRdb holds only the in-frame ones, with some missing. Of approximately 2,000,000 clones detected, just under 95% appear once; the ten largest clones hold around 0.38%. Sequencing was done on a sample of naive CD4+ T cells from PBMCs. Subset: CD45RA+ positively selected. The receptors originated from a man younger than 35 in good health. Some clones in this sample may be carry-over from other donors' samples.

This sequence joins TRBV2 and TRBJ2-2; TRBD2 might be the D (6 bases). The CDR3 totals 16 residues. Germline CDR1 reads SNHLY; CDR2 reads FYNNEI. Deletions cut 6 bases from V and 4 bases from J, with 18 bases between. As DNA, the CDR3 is TGTGCCAGCAGCGGGGGTAATAGCGGCATCACCGGGGAGCTGTTTTTT. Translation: CASSGGNSGITGELFF.

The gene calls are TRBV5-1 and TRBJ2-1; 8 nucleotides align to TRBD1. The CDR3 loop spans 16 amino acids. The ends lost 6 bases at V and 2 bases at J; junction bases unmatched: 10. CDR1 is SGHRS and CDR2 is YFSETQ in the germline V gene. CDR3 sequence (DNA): TGCGCCAGCACGACAGGGGACCCCAATACCTACAATGAGCAGTTCTTC. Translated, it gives CASTTGDPNTYNEQFF. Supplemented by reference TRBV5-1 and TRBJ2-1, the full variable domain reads KAGVTQTPRYLIKTRGQQVTLSCSPISGHRSVSWYQQTPGQGLQFLFEYFSETQRNKGNFPGRFSGRQFSNSRSEMNVSTLELGDSALYLCASTTGDPNTYNEQFFGPGTRLTVL.

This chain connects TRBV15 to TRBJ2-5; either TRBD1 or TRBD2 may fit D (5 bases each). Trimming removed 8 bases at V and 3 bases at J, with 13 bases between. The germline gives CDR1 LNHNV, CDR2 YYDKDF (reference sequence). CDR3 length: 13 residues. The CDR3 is CATHKGTEETQYF. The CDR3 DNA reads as TGTGCCACCCACAAGGGGACGGAAGAGACCCAGTACTTC. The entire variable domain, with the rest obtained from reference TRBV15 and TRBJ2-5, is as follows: DAMVIQNPRYQVTQFGKPVTLSCSQTLNHNVMYWYQQKSSQAPKLLFHYYDKDFNNEADTPDNFQSRRPNTSFCFLDIRSPGLGDTAMYLCATHKGTEETQYFGPGTRLLVL.

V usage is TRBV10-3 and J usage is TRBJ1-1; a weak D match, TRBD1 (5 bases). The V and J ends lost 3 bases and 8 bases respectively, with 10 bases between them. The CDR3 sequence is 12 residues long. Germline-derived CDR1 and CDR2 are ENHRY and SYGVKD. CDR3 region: CAISDLSGEAFF. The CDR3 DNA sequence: TGTGCCATCAGTGATCTCTCAGGGGAAGCTTTCTTT.

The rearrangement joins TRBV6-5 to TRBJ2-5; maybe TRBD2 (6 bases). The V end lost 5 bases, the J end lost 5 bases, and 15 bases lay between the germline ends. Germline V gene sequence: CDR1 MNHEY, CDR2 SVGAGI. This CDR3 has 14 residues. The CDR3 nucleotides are TGTGCCAGCAGTCCCTCGAAGGGGAGGGAGACCCAGTACTTC. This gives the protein CASSPSKGRETQYF.

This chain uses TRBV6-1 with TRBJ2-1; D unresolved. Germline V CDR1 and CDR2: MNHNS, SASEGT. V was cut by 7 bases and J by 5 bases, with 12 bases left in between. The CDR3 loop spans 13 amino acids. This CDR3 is CASIPGPHNEQFF. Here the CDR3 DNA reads TGTGCCAGCATCCCCGGGCCCCACAATGAGCAGTTCTTC.

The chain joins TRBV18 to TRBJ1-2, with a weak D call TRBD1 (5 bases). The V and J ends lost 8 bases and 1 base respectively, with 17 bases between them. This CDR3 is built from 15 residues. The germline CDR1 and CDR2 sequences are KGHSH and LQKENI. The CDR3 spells CASKTTGPGNYGYTF. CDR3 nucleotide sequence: TGTGCCAGCAAGACAACGGGGCCGGGTAACTATGGCTACACCTTC. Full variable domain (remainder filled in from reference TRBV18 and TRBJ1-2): NAGVMQNPRHLVRRRGQEARLRCSPMKGHSHVYWYRQLPEEGLKFMVYLQKENIIDESGMPKERFSAEFPKEGPSILRIQQVVRGDSAAYFCASKTTGPGNYGYTFGSGTRLTVV.

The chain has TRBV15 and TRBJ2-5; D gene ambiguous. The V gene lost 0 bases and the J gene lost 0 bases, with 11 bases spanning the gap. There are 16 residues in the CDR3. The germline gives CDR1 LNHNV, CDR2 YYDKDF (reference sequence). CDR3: CATSRDQGGYQETQYF. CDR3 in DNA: TGTGCCACCAGCAGAGACCAAGGCGGCTACCAAGAGACCCAGTACTTC.

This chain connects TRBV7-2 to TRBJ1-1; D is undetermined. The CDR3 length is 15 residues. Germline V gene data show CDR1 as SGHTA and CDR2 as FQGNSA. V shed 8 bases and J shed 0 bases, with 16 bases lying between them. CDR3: CASSFPGALNTEAFF. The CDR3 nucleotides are TGTGCCAGCTCTTTTCCGGGAGCGTTGAACACTGAAGCTTTCTTT.

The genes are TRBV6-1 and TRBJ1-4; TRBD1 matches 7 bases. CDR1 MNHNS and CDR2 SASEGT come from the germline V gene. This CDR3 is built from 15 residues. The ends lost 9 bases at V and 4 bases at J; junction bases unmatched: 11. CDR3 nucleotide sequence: TGTGCCAGTAGGTCGGAGGGGGCGATTAATGAAAAACTGTTTTTT. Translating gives CASRSEGAINEKLFF.

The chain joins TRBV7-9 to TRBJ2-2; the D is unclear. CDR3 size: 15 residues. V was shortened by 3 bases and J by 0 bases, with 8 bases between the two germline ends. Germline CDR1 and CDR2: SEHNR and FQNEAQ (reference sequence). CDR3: CASSFSSPNTGELFF. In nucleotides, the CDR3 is TGTGCCAGCAGCTTCTCCTCACCGAACACCGGGGAGCTGTTTTTT. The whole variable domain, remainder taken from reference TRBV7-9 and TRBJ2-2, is DTGVSQNPRHKITKRGQNVTFRCDPISEHNRLYWYRQTLGQGPEFLTYFQNEAQLEKSRLLSDRFSAERPKGSFSTLEIQRTEQGDSAMYLCASSFSSPNTGELFFGEGSRLTVL.

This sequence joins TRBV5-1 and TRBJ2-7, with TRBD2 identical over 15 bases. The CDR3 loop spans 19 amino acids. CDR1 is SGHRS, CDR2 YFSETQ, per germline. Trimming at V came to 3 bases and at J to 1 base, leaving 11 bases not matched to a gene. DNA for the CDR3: TGCGCCAGCAGCTGGCGGACGGGACTAGCGGGAGGACTTTCCTACGAGCAGTACTTC. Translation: CASSWRTGLAGGLSYEQYF.

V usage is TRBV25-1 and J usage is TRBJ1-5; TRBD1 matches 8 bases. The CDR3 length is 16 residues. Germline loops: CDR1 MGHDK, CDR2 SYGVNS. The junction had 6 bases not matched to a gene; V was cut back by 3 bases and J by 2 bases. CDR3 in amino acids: CASSDPGQGGNQPQHF. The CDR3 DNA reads TGTGCCAGCAGTGACCCCGGACAGGGTGGCAATCAGCCCCAGCATTTT.

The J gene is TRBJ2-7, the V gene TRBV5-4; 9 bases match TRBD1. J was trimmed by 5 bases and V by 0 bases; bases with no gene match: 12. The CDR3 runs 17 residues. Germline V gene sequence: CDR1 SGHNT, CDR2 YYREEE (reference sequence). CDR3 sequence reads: CASSLAWGQGVYHEQYF. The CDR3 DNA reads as TGTGCCAGCAGCTTGGCCTGGGGACAGGGAGTTTACCACGAGCAGTACTTC. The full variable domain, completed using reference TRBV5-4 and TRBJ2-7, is ETGVTQSPTHLIKTRGQQVTLRCSSQSGHNTVSWYQQALGQGPQFIFQYYREEENGRGNFPPRFSGLQFPNYSSELNVNALELDDSALYLCASSLAWGQGVYHEQYFGPGTRLTVT.

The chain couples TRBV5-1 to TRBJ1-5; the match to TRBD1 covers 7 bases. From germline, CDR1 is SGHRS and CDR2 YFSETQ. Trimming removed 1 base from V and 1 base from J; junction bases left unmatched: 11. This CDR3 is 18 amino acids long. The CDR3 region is CASSLQGGEGNSNQPQHF. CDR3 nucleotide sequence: TGCGCCAGCAGCTTGCAAGGGGGCGAGGGTAACAGCAATCAGCCCCAGCATTTT.